The rows below give T cell receptor beta chains drawn from one sample of a study of blood T cell repertoires in COVID-19. The method was immunoSEQ multiplex PCR; TCRdb's version includes in-frame clones alone and lacks a portion of them. Of more than 65,000 clones in the sample, 83% are singletons; the top ten hold 5% to 6%. Sequenced input: peripheral blood. These receptors all come from a man aged 45-65 years with active COVID-19. The CDR3 runs from the conserved cysteine through the conserved F or W. A D gene is named only where the DNA matches it firmly. The size entry is marked missing in some rows and otherwise reads once, few, many or a size class.

abundance	d_gene	j_gene	v_gene	CDR3aa	CDR3nt
-	-	TRBJ1-6	TRBV30	CAWSVQGNSPLHF	TGTGCCTGGAGTGTTCAGGGGAATTCACCCCTCCACTTT
-	TRBD2	TRBJ2-3	TRBV3-1/TRBV3-2	CASSQDVGSGDTQYF	TGTGCCAGCAGCCAAGATGTCGGTAGCGGGGATACGCAGTATTTT
-	-	TRBJ2-7	TRBV2	CASTMTRGEQYF	TGTGCCAGCACCATGACTAGGGGCGAGCAGTACTTC
-	-	TRBJ1-3	TRBV6-6	CASNPTGKAGNTIYF	TGTGCCAGCAACCCAACAGGGAAAGCTGGAAACACCATATATTTT
-	-	TRBJ1-2	TRBV28	CASSSGAGSYGYTF	TGTGCCAGCAGTTCGGGAGCCGGTAGCTATGGCTACACCTTC
-	-	TRBJ2-1	TRBV7-8	CASSDGQFNEQFF	TGTGCCAGCAGCGACGGACAGTTCAATGAGCAGTTCTTC
-	-	TRBJ1-1	TRBV20-1	CSAKANTEAFF	TGCAGTGCTAAAGCCAACACTGAAGCTTTCTTT
once	TRBD2	TRBJ2-1	TRBV15	CATSKTSLGNEQFF	TGTGCCACCAGCAAGACTAGCCTGGGGAATGAGCAGTTCTTC
once	-	TRBJ2-7	TRBV4-1	CASSQVGWGASSYEQYF	TGCGCCAGCAGCCAAGTAGGGTGGGGAGCAAGCTCCTACGAGCAGTACTTC
-	TRBD1	TRBJ2-7	TRBV29-1	CSVEGTGDEQYF	TGCAGCGTTGAAGGAACAGGGGACGAGCAGTACTTC
-	TRBD1	TRBJ1-2	TRBV19	CASSSGTAVLGLNYGYTF	TGTGCCAGTAGTTCCGGGACAGCGGTCTTAGGCCTAAACTATGGCTACACCTTC
-	TRBD2	TRBJ2-7	TRBV7-2	CASSFSGSGIDEQYF	TGTGCCAGCAGCTTTTCGGGTAGCGGGATCGACGAGCAGTACTTC
-	TRBD2	TRBJ2-1	TRBV19	CASSPSTSGVNHEQFF	TGTGCCAGTAGTCCCTCGACTAGCGGAGTCAACCATGAGCAGTTCTTC
-	-	TRBJ2-2	TRBV18	CASSPLRRGANTGELFF	TGTGCCAGCTCACCCCTCCGGAGGGGCGCGAACACCGGGGAGCTGTTTTTT
-	TRBD1	TRBJ1-5	TRBV7-6	CASSRNTGGNQPQHF	TGTGCCAGCAGCCGCAATACAGGGGGTAATCAGCCCCAGCATTTT
-	TRBD2	TRBJ2-1	TRBV5-1	CASRGGTSGAYNEQFF	TGCGCCAGCAGGGGAGGGACTAGCGGGGCCTACAATGAGCAGTTCTTC
many	-	TRBJ1-6	TRBV30	CAWSVFPPLHF	TGTGCCTGGAGTGTCTTTCCTCCCCTCCACTTT
-	-	TRBJ1-2	TRBV10-2	CASSASNYGYTF	TGCGCCAGCAGTGCCAGTAACTATGGCTACACCTTC